This T cell receptor (beta chain) emerged from a study of cytomegalovirus exposure and HLA in healthy donors. As regards this clone: Its target is unknown.

There are 15 residues in the CDR3. The V gene's germline CDR1 is SGHNT and CDR2 YYREEE (reference sequence). V lost 4 bases, J lost 2 bases, and 13 bases lay in between. PCR involved 60 Vbeta and 13 Jbeta primers. Here immunoSEQ multiplex PCR was the method, and the copy in TCRdb shows in-frame clones only, minus some. The sample lists about 170,000 clones, approximately 84% seen once, with 4.5% in the top ten. Points from the study as a whole: As confirmed in vitro, a few CMV-associated chains were specific for CMV antigens. Excluded were some V segments that proved indistinguishable, including TRBV6-2 and TRBV6-3.

Whereas donors were nominally healthy upon sampling, unrecorded immune exposures were probable. Sequencing was done on a sample of PBMCs. This TCR was sampled from a woman in her fifties or sixties in good health and CMV-seropositive. The rearrangement uses TRBV5-4 and TRBJ1-5, with D possibly being TRBD1 (5 bases). This chain's CDR3 is CASSGSGRGNQPQHF. In DNA form, the CDR3 reads TGTGCCAGCAGCGGGTCGGGCAGGGGCAATCAGCCCCAGCATTTT.